This TCR beta chain came from a study of CD8 T cells in Susac syndrome. The controls were healthy donors who were matched for age and sex. Negative isolation was used for CD8+ and CD4+ T cells and FACS enrichment for TEMRA cells. Random hexamers primed reverse transcription of about 0.45 to 1 ug RNA. TCRdb re-called the immunoSEQ multiplex PCR reads through MiXCR, storing one row per CDR3 protein. The sample has some 90,000 distinct CDR3 sequences; 90% to 95% are singletons. CDR1 MNHEY and CDR2 SMNVEV come from the germline V gene (reference sequence). Between the trimmed V and J ends, which lost 5 bases and 4 bases, there was a span of 6 bases. This CDR3 contains 12 residues. This clonotype appeared once.

This TCR was sampled from a human donor in good health. The sample was CD8+ T cells from PBMCs. The chain is built from TRBV27 and TRBJ1-5; D unresolved. In nucleotides, the CDR3 is TGTGCCAGCAGTCCTCCAAATCAGCCCCAGCATTTT. Residues: CASSPPNQPQHF.